A selection of T cell receptor beta chains follows, all from one sample in a study of T cell repertoires in cytomegalovirus infection. MiXCR was run by TCRdb on the reads, yielding one entry per CDR3 protein. The sample records fewer than 1,000,000 distinct CDR3 sequences, 31% being singletons. Their specific antigens are unknown. The material was cultured CD8+ T cells from PBMCs, obtained from culture after CMV antigen stimulation. The receptors derive from a human donor in good health (CMV status not recorded). Some clones in this sample may be carry-over from other donors' samples. Both conserved end residues are part of each CDR3. The D gene is left open where the match is weak. The size entry is marked missing in some rows and otherwise reads once, few, many or a size class.

V	D	J	size	CDR3	DNA
TRBV4-1	NA	TRBJ1-5	once	CASSQGGPPAFQPQHF	TGCGCCAGCAGCCAAGGGGGCCCTCCAGCGTTTCAGCCCCAGCATTTT
TRBV11-3	TRBD2	TRBJ2-2	few	CASSLAPRGGFTGELFF	TGTGCCAGCAGCTTAGCCCCCCGGGGGGGATTCACCGGGGAGCTGTTTTTT
TRBV5-1	NA	TRBJ2-2	few	CASSALDGLGTGELFF	TGCGCCAGCTCAGCCCTGGACGGCTTGGGAACCGGGGAGCTGTTTTTT
TRBV12-3/TRBV12-4	NA	TRBJ1-6	NA	CASSLGGCNSPLHF	TGTGCCAGCAGTTTGGGGGGCTGTAATTCACCCCTCCACTTT
TRBV6-6	NA	TRBJ1-1	NA	CASSYSYPSGTLTPEAFF	TGTGCCAGCAGTTACTCGTATCCTTCCGGGACATTGACCCCTGAAGCTTTCTTT
TRBV6-6	TRBD1	TRBJ1-5	few	CASSYLLGTVNQPQHF	TGTGCCAGCAGTTACCTCCTGGGGACAGTAAATCAGCCCCAGCATTTT
TRBV4-1	NA	TRBJ1-1	few	CASSQATGSPWNTEAFF	TGCGCCAGCAGCCAAGCCACAGGGTCACCTTGGAACACTGAAGCTTTCTTT
TRBV7-9	TRBD1	TRBJ1-2	few	CASSFSGQGRIYGYTF	TGTGCCAGCAGCTTCTCCGGACAGGGCCGAATCTATGGCTACACCTTC
TRBV7-4	NA	TRBJ1-5	few	CASSPPTGLGNQPQHF	TGTGCCAGCAGCCCTCCGACAGGTTTGGGCAATCAGCCCCAGCATTTT
TRBV4-3	NA	TRBJ2-1	NA	CASSQDGSFNEQFF	TGCGCCAGCAGCCAAGATGGAAGTTTCAATGAGCAGTTCTTC
TRBV7-6	TRBD2	TRBJ2-1	many	CASSLLAGGDYNEQFF	TGTGCCAGCAGCCTTTTAGCGGGGGGGGACTACAATGAGCAGTTCTTC
TRBV7-9	TRBD2	TRBJ2-2	NA	CASSRLGGGHTGELFF	TGTGCCAGCAGCCGACTTGGCGGGGGGCACACCGGGGAGCTGTTTTTT
TRBV19	TRBD2	TRBJ2-1	NA	CATSGHNEQFF	TGTGCCACTAGCGGGCACAATGAGCAGTTCTTC
TRBV4-1	TRBD1	TRBJ2-2	few	CASSHHIQGATGELFF	TGCGCCAGCAGCCACCATATACAGGGGGCCACCGGGGAGCTGTTTTTT
TRBV12-3/TRBV12-4	NA	TRBJ1-5	many	CASSPDDKEVQPQHF	TGTGCCAGCAGTCCGGACGACAAGGAAGTTCAGCCCCAGCATTTT
TRBV4-3	TRBD2	TRBJ2-5	NA	CASSQTWLAGGPGTQYF	TGCGCCAGCAGCCAGACCTGGTTAGCGGGGGGACCCGGGACCCAGTACTTC
TRBV7-9	TRBD2	TRBJ2-5	many	CASSFLASGEETQYF	TGTGCCAGCAGCTTCCTCGCTAGCGGGGAAGAGACCCAGTACTTC
TRBV6-1	TRBD1	TRBJ2-1	NA	CASTVQRTGDNEQFF	TGTGCCAGCACGGTACAGCGGACAGGGGACAATGAGCAGTTCTTC
TRBV6-5	NA	TRBJ1-5	NA	CASSLTGTHQPQHF	TGTGCCAGCAGTTTAACAGGGACCCATCAGCCCCAGCATTTT
TRBV27	NA	TRBJ2-3	NA	CASSFFRAETDTQYF	TGTGCCAGCAGTTTCTTTAGGGCTGAGACAGATACGCAGTATTTT
TRBV7-9	NA	TRBJ1-3	few	CASSYRDRPYSGNTIYF	TGTGCCAGCAGCTACCGGGACCGACCTTACTCTGGAAACACCATATATTTT
TRBV5-5	NA	TRBJ1-4	NA	CASSLWLSEKLFF	TGTGCCAGCAGCTTGTGGTTAAGTGAAAAACTGTTTTTT
TRBV5-1	NA	TRBJ2-3	few	CASSLEGVSTDTQYF	TGCGCCAGCAGCTTGGAGGGCGTAAGCACAGATACGCAGTATTTT
TRBV19	NA	TRBJ2-5	few	CASSIDGPAGSQETQYF	TGTGCCAGTAGTATAGACGGGCCTGCAGGGAGCCAAGAGACCCAGTACTTC
TRBV7-8	TRBD1	TRBJ2-5	many	CASSSPGTAWETQYF	TGTGCCAGCAGCTCTCCCGGGACAGCGTGGGAGACCCAGTACTTC
TRBV23-1	TRBD2	TRBJ2-3	NA	CASSQPLGGTSGFPSTDTQYF	TGCGCCAGCAGTCAACCCCTGGGGGGGACTAGCGGATTCCCTAGCACAGATACGCAGTATTTT
TRBV19	NA	TRBJ1-1	few	CASSIQGYMNTEAFF	TGTGCCAGTAGTATACAGGGGTACATGAACACTGAAGCTTTCTTT
TRBV6-1	NA	TRBJ1-1	NA	CASSHGQKPTLNTEAFF	TGTGCCAGCAGCCACGGACAGAAGCCGACTTTGAACACTGAAGCTTTCTTT
TRBV5-1	TRBD1	TRBJ1-4	NA	CASSAEGALNEKLFF	TGCGCCAGCAGCGCCGAGGGGGCGCTTAATGAAAAACTGTTTTTT
TRBV28	NA	TRBJ2-6	few	CASSYPSGANVLTF	TGTGCCAGCAGTTACCCCTCTGGGGCCAACGTCCTGACTTTC
TRBV19	TRBD1	TRBJ1-1	NA	CASSPPWTGNTEAFF	TGTGCCAGTAGCCCTCCTTGGACAGGGAACACTGAAGCTTTCTTT
TRBV7-6	NA	TRBJ2-1	once	CTSSGWDAEGEQFF	TGTACCAGCAGCGGGTGGGACGCCGAAGGTGAGCAGTTCTTC
TRBV12-5	TRBD1	TRBJ1-4	few	CASGFGTEGAANEKLFF	TGTGCTAGTGGTTTTGGGACGGAGGGGGCAGCTAATGAAAAACTGTTTTTT
TRBV27	NA	TRBJ1-5	NA	CASSPGGAINQPQHF	TGTGCCAGCAGCCCCGGGGGCGCGATCAATCAGCCCCAGCATTTT
TRBV6-1	NA	TRBJ2-7	many	CASGPQGSYEQYF	TGTGCCAGCGGACCACAGGGTAGCTACGAGCAGTACTTC
TRBV9	NA	TRBJ2-2	NA	CASSVEGGLGGELFF	TGTGCCAGCAGCGTAGAGGGCGGGCTCGGCGGGGAGCTGTTTTTT
TRBV6-6	TRBD2	TRBJ2-3	NA	CASTLAGGPDTQYF	TGTGCCAGCACCTTAGCGGGGGGCCCAGATACGCAGTATTTT
TRBV19	TRBD1	TRBJ1-6	few	CASTQGTGAYSPLHF	TGTGCCAGTACCCAAGGGACAGGGGCATATTCACCCCTCCACTTT
TRBV5-5	NA	TRBJ2-1	NA	CASSPQGRGNEQFF	TGTGCCAGCAGCCCGCAAGGCAGGGGCAATGAGCAGTTCTTC
TRBV12-3/TRBV12-4	TRBD2	TRBJ2-3	few	CASSLRQRGFSDTQYF	TGTGCCAGCAGTCTGAGGCAGCGGGGGTTTTCAGATACGCAGTATTTT
TRBV12-3/TRBV12-4	NA	TRBJ2-2	many	CASSRDWMAPGELFF	TGTGCCAGCAGTCGGGACTGGATGGCTCCCGGGGAGCTGTTTTTT
TRBV7-2	NA	TRBJ2-2	many	CASSLDRLGGGELFF	TGTGCCAGCAGCTTAGACAGGCTCGGAGGCGGGGAGCTGTTTTTT